Listed here are 19 T cell receptor beta chains from one sample, sequenced in a study of blood T cell repertoires in COVID-19. Sequencing used immunoSEQ multiplex PCR; TCRdb keeps in-frame clones, though not all of them. The table records 150,000 or so clones, approximately 84% of them present only once. The specimen sequenced was PBMCs or T cells enriched from blood (not recorded which). These receptors were collected from a woman between 45 and 65 years old who had recovered from COVID-19.

This sequence joins TRBV11-2 and TRBJ2-1; TRBD2 matches 7 bases. The CDR3 is 16 residues long. With 1 base clipped from V and 6 bases from J, the junction kept 9 bases outside the gene matches. The germline gives CDR1 SGHAT, CDR2 FQNNGV. The CDR3 DNA reads as TGTGCCAGCAGCTTAGTCGGACTAGTCGGTCCCAATGAGCAGTTCTTC. Translation: CASSLVGLVGPNEQFF.

This sequence joins TRBV28 and TRBJ1-6; 9 nucleotides line up with TRBD1. Looked up from germline, CDR1 is MDHEN and CDR2 is SYDVKM. J was trimmed by 7 bases and V by 6 bases; bases with no gene match: 7. This CDR3 is built from 15 residues. The CDR3 nucleotides are TGTGCCAGCAGCATACCCGGGACAGGGAATTCACCCCTCCACTTT. It encodes CASSIPGTGNSPLHF.

The chain has TRBV4-1 and TRBJ1-1; D not resolved. Per the germline V gene, CDR1 is MGHRA and CDR2 is YSYEKL. Trimming stripped 0 bases from V and 3 bases from J, with 5 bases between. CDR3 length: 13 amino acids. The CDR3 region is CASSQDVHTEAFF. The CDR3 DNA sequence: TGCGCCAGCAGCCAAGACGTCCACACTGAAGCTTTCTTT.

Remarks on this clone: Other DNA variants within this sample encode the same CDR3. J is TRBJ2-1 and V is TRBV7-2; 7 nucleotides align to TRBD1. The V gene's germline CDR1 is SGHTA and CDR2 FQGNSA. The CDR3 has 14 residues. V shed 5 bases, J shed 2 bases, and the junction held 3 bases outside the gene matches. The CDR3 sequence is CASSPGQTYNEQFF. CDR3 nucleotide sequence: TGTGCCAGCAGCCCGGGACAGACCTACAATGAGCAGTTCTTC.

This chain uses TRBV9 with TRBJ1-2; 8 bases are shared with TRBD1. The germline V gene has CDR1 SGDLS and CDR2 YYNGEE. This CDR3 is built from 14 residues. After removal of 4 bases from V and 5 bases from J, the junction contained 7 bases not matched to a gene. Here the CDR3 reads CASSSQGAFYGYTF. As DNA, the CDR3 is TGTGCCAGCAGCTCGCAGGGGGCCTTTTATGGCTACACCTTC.

V usage is TRBV19 and J usage is TRBJ2-3; no clear D. The CDR3 totals 13 residues. Germline V gene data show CDR1 as LNHDA and CDR2 as SQIVND (reference sequence). V was trimmed by 5 bases and J by 3 bases, leaving 9 bases between them. CDR3 amino acids: CASSWALTDTQYF. CDR3 nucleotides: TGTGCCAGTAGTTGGGCGTTGACAGATACGCAGTATTTT.

CDR3 DNA sequence: TGTGCCAGCCACTCCACGGGACAGGGGCCCCGCGAGCAGTACTTC. This gives the protein CASHSTGQGPREQYF. The V call is TRBV6-5, the J call TRBJ2-7, with 10 bases matching TRBD1. Germline V gives CDR1 MNHEY, CDR2 SVGAGI. The CDR3 runs 15 residues. The V segment lost 8 bases and the J segment 6 bases; nucleotides outside the gene matches: 13.

The chain joins TRBV5-1 to TRBJ2-7, with 8 nucleotides matching TRBD1. The CDR3 has 12 amino acids. Germline-derived CDR1 and CDR2 are SGHRS and YFSETQ. Losses at the gene ends were 4 bases for V and 6 bases for J; bases not matched to a gene: 3. CDR3: CASSRTGPEQYF. The CDR3 DNA reads TGCGCCAGCAGCCGGACAGGGCCCGAGCAGTACTTC.

The chain recombines TRBV2 with TRBJ2-1; D ambiguous. CDR1 and CDR2 (germline): SNHLY, FYNNEI. The CDR3 runs to 13 residues. V lost 4 bases, J lost 4 bases, and 8 bases lay in between. CDR3 bases: TGTGCCAGCAGTGTGTTCTCTTACAATGAGCAGTTCTTC. It yields the protein CASSVFSYNEQFF.

This clone came up once. This chain connects TRBV30 to TRBJ1-5; D is ambiguous. Germline V gene lookup returns CDR1 GTSNPN and CDR2 SVGIG (reference sequence). The CDR3 is 14 residues long. V shed 2 bases and J shed 8 bases, with 16 bases lying between them. For the CDR3, the DNA is TGTGCCTGGAGTATAGGTGGCGGTCAGAAGCCCCAGCATTTT. Translated, it gives CAWSIGGGQKPQHF.

The chain combines TRBV21-1 with TRBJ1-5. TRBV21-1 is tagged as a pseudogene. This CDR3 region has 16 residues. The CDR3 coding sequence is TGTGCCAGCAGGCTATGCCGGGCGGGACGCAATCAGCCCCAGCATTTT. This encodes CASRLCRAGRNQPQHF.

This clone was found once. This chain links TRBV15 with TRBJ2-3; 7 bases line up with TRBD2. The length of the CDR3 is 15 residues. Germline V lookup: CDR1 LNHNV, CDR2 YYDKDF (reference sequence). The ends lost 1 base at V and 1 base at J; junction bases unmatched: 2. CDR3: CATSRGDYRTDTQYF. CDR3 DNA sequence: TGTGCCACCAGCAGAGGGGACTACCGCACAGATACGCAGTATTTT.

The chain joins TRBV4-2 to TRBJ1-3, with 10 bases lining up with TRBD1. The junction had 8 bases not matched to a gene; V was cut back by 4 bases and J by 2 bases. CDR1 and CDR2 from the germline V gene are LGHNA and YNFKEQ. The CDR3 has 17 residues. The CDR3 sequence is CASSLSGQGGPGNTIYF. The DNA for the CDR3 is TGTGCCAGCAGCCTATCAGGACAGGGGGGGCCTGGAAACACCATATATTTT.

This clone was recorded once. The gene calls are TRBV7-9 and TRBJ2-1; D uncertain. The CDR3 length is 13 residues. V shed 5 bases and J shed 2 bases, with 7 bases lying between them. Germline values: CDR1 SEHNR, CDR2 FQNEAQ (reference sequence). The CDR3 spells CASSRLAYNEQFF. The CDR3 nucleotides read TGTGCCAGCAGCCGTCTAGCCTACAATGAGCAGTTCTTC.

This rearrangement joins TRBV6-5 to TRBJ2-7, with TRBD2 as a possible D gene (5 bases). The germline V gene has CDR1 MNHEY and CDR2 SVGAGI. The CDR3 loop spans 15 amino acids. V lost 2 bases to trimming and J lost 4 bases, with 15 bases between them. In DNA form, the CDR3 reads TGTGCCAGCAGTTACAATCGGGGTCCTGGGTACGAGCAGTACTTC. Encoded protein: CASSYNRGPGYEQYF.

The chain couples TRBV6-4 to TRBJ1-2; 9 bases align to TRBD1. The V gene's germline CDR1 is MRHNA and CDR2 SNTAGT. The CDR3 contains 16 residues. The junction had 14 bases not matched to a gene; V was cut back by 8 bases and J by 4 bases. Here the CDR3 reads CASARERDRDPYGYTF. In DNA, the CDR3 is TGTGCCAGCGCGCGGGAAAGGGACAGGGATCCCTATGGCTACACCTTC.

This chain links TRBV5-4 with TRBJ1-1; tentatively, D is TRBD1 (6 bases). Trimming took 0 bases from V and 1 from J, leaving 13 bases between them. CDR1 SGHNT and CDR2 YYREEE come from the germline V gene (reference sequence). This CDR3 has 16 amino acids. CDR3 coding DNA: TGTGCCAGCAGCTTGGCCCGGGGACATCAGAACACTGAAGCTTTCTTT. Its protein product is CASSLARGHQNTEAFF. The full variable domain, with the rest looked up from reference TRBV5-4 and TRBJ1-1, is ETGVTQSPTHLIKTRGQQVTLRCSSQSGHNTVSWYQQALGQGPQFIFQYYREEENGRGNFPPRFSGLQFPNYSSELNVNALELDDSALYLCASSLARGHQNTEAFFGQGTRLTVV.

The chain is built from TRBV3-1 (or the pseudogene TRBV3-2) and TRBJ2-4; 7 bases line up with TRBD1. The germline V gene encodes CDR1 LGHDT and CDR2 YNNKEL (reference sequence). V lost 0 bases and J lost 3; bases outside the gene matches: 11. CDR3 length equals 18 residues. CDR3 protein: CASSQDALRTGRKNIQYF. Here the CDR3 DNA reads TGTGCCAGCAGCCAAGATGCCCTACGGACAGGACGCAAAAACATTCAGTACTTC.

The chain joins TRBV7-2 to TRBJ1-4, with D perhaps TRBD1 (6 bases). Between the trimmed V and J ends, which lost 9 bases and 3 bases, there was a span of 11 bases. Germline CDR1 SGHTA, CDR2 FQGNSA. CDR3 length: 13 residues. CDR3 sequence (DNA): TGTGCCAGTAACAGGGTGGCTAATGAAAAACTGTTTTTT. This sequence encodes CASNRVANEKLFF.